Listed below are T cell receptor beta chains from one sample, sequenced in a study of beta chain features in type 1 diabetes. This table comes from immunoSEQ multiplex PCR, and its TCRdb copy is limited to in-frame clones, with some not included. This table has 850,000 to 900,000 clones, 15% to 20% appearing once. The sequenced sample was naive CD4+ T cells from blood. The receptors derive from a woman aged 18-29 years in good health. Each CDR3 is given with its conserved first and last residue. The D gene is left open where the match is weak. Expanded clones are given a class, and other clones once, few, many or no size at all.

V,J,D,size,DNA,CDR3
TRBV7-2,TRBJ2-1,NA,NA,TGTGCCAGCAGCAGATGGCGGGATCTCAATGAGCAGTTCTTC,CASSRWRDLNEQFF
TRBV27,TRBJ2-1,NA,few,TGTGCCAGCAGTCTGGTTAGGGACCCCTACAATGAGCAGTTCTTC,CASSLVRDPYNEQFF
TRBV29-1,TRBJ2-3,NA,few,TGCAGCTTACGGGACCCCCGTGCAGATACGCAGTATTTT,CSLRDPRADTQYF
TRBV19,TRBJ1-5,NA,once,TGTGCCAGTCAGGTCGCGCGGTCGATTGAGGGTTATCAGCCCCAGCATTTT,CASQVARSIEGYQPQHF
TRBV18,TRBJ2-7,TRBD2,few,TGTGCCAGCTCAAGTCGCCAGCGGGAGTTCGAGCAGTACTTC,CASSSRQREFEQYF
TRBV20-1,TRBJ2-3,NA,few,TGCAGTGCTGAGGGGACAGATACGCAGTATTTT,CSAEGTDTQYF
TRBV10-3,TRBJ2-1,TRBD2,NA,TGTGCCATCAGCACCGGGACTAGCGGAAACAATGAGCAGTTCTTC,CAISTGTSGNNEQFF
TRBV19,TRBJ2-1,NA,NA,TGTGCCAGTAGTAATGGACTGGGGTTCAATGAGCAGTTCTTC,CASSNGLGFNEQFF
TRBV6-1,TRBJ2-5,NA,NA,TGTGCCACTAATGGCGGGCCTCACCCCGAGACCCAGTACTTC,CATNGGPHPETQYF
TRBV10-3,TRBJ2-7,NA,NA,TGTGCCATCAGTGATAGCCAAGGCTACGAGCAGTACTTC,CAISDSQGYEQYF
TRBV11-1,TRBJ2-3,NA,few,TGTGCCAGCAGCTCGGGACGTTTCGAGACAGATACGCAGTATTTT,CASSSGRFETDTQYF
TRBV11-1,TRBJ2-6,NA,few,TGTGCCAGCAGCTCCACCAGCCTTCTCGGCGTCCTGACTTTC,CASSSTSLLGVLTF
TRBV6-6,TRBJ2-1,NA,NA,TGTGCCAGCAGTCCGCAGGGGCGAGACAATGAGCAGTTCTTC,CASSPQGRDNEQFF
TRBV10-3,TRBJ2-6,TRBD1,NA,TGTGCCATCAGTCCAAGAATCGGACAGGAGATCTCTGGGGCCAACGTCCTGACTTTC,CAISPRIGQEISGANVLTF
TRBV7-3,TRBJ1-1,TRBD1,NA,TGTGCCAGCAGCTTAAGGGGGTTGACAGGGAAGAACACTGAAGCTTTCTTT,CASSLRGLTGKNTEAFF
TRBV6-6,TRBJ1-2,TRBD1,NA,TGTGCCAGCAGCTGGACAGGGGATGGAGGTGGCTACACCTTC,CASSWTGDGGGYTF
TRBV7-3,TRBJ2-7,NA,NA,TGTGCCAGCAGCTTAAGTGCAGGGGCCTCCTACGAGCAGTACTTC,CASSLSAGASYEQYF
TRBV7-2,TRBJ2-2,NA,NA,TGTGCCAGCAGCATGTCCGGTGTCGGGGAGCTGTTTTTT,CASSMSGVGELFF
TRBV7-2,TRBJ2-3,TRBD2,few,TGTGCCAGCAGCTTTTTCGGGAGGGCCACAGATACGCAGTATTTT,CASSFFGRATDTQYF
TRBV6-5,TRBJ2-1,TRBD2,NA,TGTGCCAGCAGTTACCTAGCGGGAGGAGCATATGAGCAGTTCTTC,CASSYLAGGAYEQFF
TRBV2,TRBJ2-2,NA,few,TGTGCCAGCGGCGTCTCAAGGACCGGGGAGCTGTTTTTT,CASGVSRTGELFF
TRBV18,TRBJ2-5,NA,few,TGTGCCAGCTCACCGGGAAACCAAGAGACCCAGTACTTC,CASSPGNQETQYF
TRBV28,TRBJ2-7,TRBD2,NA,TGTGCCAGCAGTTCGTTCTACAATAGCGGGAGGCCAGAAAGAGGGCACGAGCAGTACTTC,CASSSFYNSGRPERGHEQYF
TRBV7-2,TRBJ1-2,NA,few,TGTGCCAGCAGCTTAGCGTTTGTAGGGTATGGCTACACCTTC,CASSLAFVGYGYTF
TRBV7-2,TRBJ2-4,TRBD1,few,TGTGCCAGCAGCCGGGACAGGGGAAGTGCCAAAAACATTCAGTACTTC,CASSRDRGSAKNIQYF
TRBV7-2,TRBJ2-3,TRBD2,NA,TGTGCCAGCAGCTTAGCGCCCGGGACTAGCGGGAGTTTCAAGCAGTATTTT,CASSLAPGTSGSFKQYF
TRBV23-1,TRBJ2-7,TRBD1,few,TGCGCCAGCAGTCAATTCCCCAGGGGGACAGGGTTCGTCGAGCAGTACTTC,CASSQFPRGTGFVEQYF
TRBV5-1,TRBJ2-1,TRBD2,few,TGCGCCAGCAGCTTCCTAGCGGGAGGGCGCGATGAGCAGTTCTTC,CASSFLAGGRDEQFF
TRBV21-1,TRBJ2-3,NA,NA,TGTGCCATCAGGTCCCGGACTAGCCCAGCTCGCGCGCAGTATTTT,CAIRSRTSPARAQYF
TRBV7-2,TRBJ2-1,TRBD1,NA,TGTGCCAGCAGCACCGACAGGGTCGATGAGCAGTTCTTC,CASSTDRVDEQFF
TRBV19,TRBJ1-2,NA,few,TGTGCCAGTAGTATCGAGGGCTGGGGCTACACCTTC,CASSIEGWGYTF
TRBV19,TRBJ1-5,NA,few,TGTGCCAGTAGTATTAGGGCTTCTAGCAATCAGCCCCAGCATTTT,CASSIRASSNQPQHF
TRBV9,TRBJ2-1,TRBD2,few,TGTGCCAGCAGCGTATTACCTAGCGGAACCTACAATGAGCAGTTCTTC,CASSVLPSGTYNEQFF
TRBV6-1,TRBJ1-2,NA,NA,TGTGCCACCCATCAGGGATATGGCTACACCTTC,CATHQGYGYTF
TRBV2,TRBJ2-5,NA,few,TGTGCCAGCAGTGAATTGGAAGAGACCCAGTACTTC,CASSELEETQYF
TRBV7-2,TRBJ2-2,TRBD1,NA,TGTGCCAGCAGCCCTCGGACAGGGCACACCGGGGAGCTGTTTTTT,CASSPRTGHTGELFF
TRBV2,TRBJ2-7,TRBD1,NA,TGTGCCAACAGTGGACAGGGATACGAGCAGTACTTC,CANSGQGYEQYF
TRBV7-2,TRBJ2-1,TRBD2,NA,TGTGCCAGTGAGCCGGGACTAGCGATATACGGTGAGCAGTTCTTC,CASEPGLAIYGEQFF
TRBV28,TRBJ2-1,NA,NA,TGTGCCAGCAATCAAGGGGTCTACAATGAGCAGTTCTTC,CASNQGVYNEQFF
TRBV11-2,TRBJ1-1,NA,NA,TGTGCCAGCAGCCCGACGGCCCGTGTCAACACTGAAGCTTTCTTT,CASSPTARVNTEAFF
TRBV15,TRBJ2-4,TRBD2,few,TGTGCCACCAGCAGAGATCTCGGCCTAGCGGGAGGAGGGGTTCTAGCCAAAAACATTCAGTACTTC,CATSRDLGLAGGGVLAKNIQYF
TRBV7-3,TRBJ1-1,NA,NA,TGTGCCAGCAGCTTAAGCGGCAGGGTCACTGAAGCTTTCTTT,CASSLSGRVTEAFF
TRBV7-3,TRBJ2-3,NA,NA,TGTGCCAGCAGCTGGCAGGGGGGTACAGATACGCAGTATTTT,CASSWQGGTDTQYF
TRBV6-6,TRBJ2-2,NA,NA,TGTGCCAGCACCTTGGGAGGGGGAGGGATAAACGGGGAGCTGTTTTTT,CASTLGGGGINGELFF
TRBV7-2,TRBJ2-7,NA,NA,TGTGCCAGCAGCTTACTCAAATCCTACGAGCAGTACTTC,CASSLLKSYEQYF
TRBV5-4,TRBJ2-6,TRBD1,NA,TGTGCCAGCAGCTTAACGGGACAGTTCTCTGGGGCCAACGTCCTGACTTTC,CASSLTGQFSGANVLTF
TRBV27,TRBJ2-3,TRBD1,NA,TGTGCCAGCAGGGGACAGGGCAGCACAGATACGCAGTATTTT,CASRGQGSTDTQYF
TRBV18,TRBJ2-7,NA,NA,TGTGCCAGCTCACGGCAGGGCGGGTACGAGCAGTACTTC,CASSRQGGYEQYF
TRBV6-4,TRBJ2-3,NA,NA,TGTGCCAGCAGTCCAGGAAACACAGATACGCAGTATTTT,CASSPGNTDTQYF
TRBV6-6,TRBJ1-5,NA,NA,TGTGCCAGCAGTTACGGGCAGTTGAGAAATCAGCCCCAGCATTTT,CASSYGQLRNQPQHF
TRBV10-3,TRBJ2-3,TRBD2,NA,TGTGCCAGCGAGCGGGAGACGCTCACAGATACGCAGTATTTT,CASERETLTDTQYF
TRBV4-3,TRBJ2-3,TRBD2,NA,TGCGCCAGCAGCCAAGGGCCCATAGCGGGAAAAGATACGCAGTATTTT,CASSQGPIAGKDTQYF
TRBV7-2,TRBJ2-3,TRBD2,NA,TGTGCCAGCAGCCCGGGACTAGTCACAGATACGCAGTATTTT,CASSPGLVTDTQYF
TRBV21-1,TRBJ1-2,NA,few,TGTGCCAGTCAAGCCCGGGGGCCACCGGGCTACACCTTC,CASQARGPPGYTF